This TCR beta chain was profiled in a study of T cell clusters in autoimmune cytopenias. Whole-study context: A median age of roughly 64 years and mean of approximately 55 years characterized healthy donor controls. Study outcomes and limitations: TRB repertoire shifts in secondary cytopenia and chronic lymphocytic leukemia mostly reflected lymphoma, not autoimmunity.

The V gene's germline CDR1 is SGHRS and CDR2 YFSETQ. CDR3 length: 17 amino acids. TRB rearrangements were amplified by touch-down multiplex PCR with mixed TRB-A/B primers. TCRdb re-analyzed the multiplex PCR reads; it lists each CDR3 protein once, without DNA. Here the sample table reports about 7,400 distinct CDR3 sequences. Each sample's input was 250 to 300 ng genomic DNA, 30,000 to 45,000 genome equivalents. Worth noting for this clonotype: Its specificity is not known.

The same sample was also used in a study of T cell repertoires in aging, cancer and after chemotherapy. That source reports: Median generation probability rose over the chemotherapy interval in each cancer cohort, suggesting rebound thymic output.

The specimen was peripheral blood. This sequence originates from a human donor in good health. The chain joins TRBV5-1 to TRBJ2-2; TCRdb designates TRBD1, a call that cannot be tested without DNA. The CDR3 here is CASSPPRVGQGTGELFF.